The T cell receptor (beta chain) described here comes from a study of cytomegalovirus exposure and HLA in healthy donors. Findings and caveats of the study: Another analysis was done later, and it associated 16,951 TCR beta sequences with HLA alleles at 0.05 false discovery rate.

This clone appeared a few times. The antigen is not known. PCR amplification relied on 60 Vbeta primers (plus 13 Jbeta primers). How the authors handled the data: Per a later analysis, the number of unique TCR beta chains was roughly 83 million, of which around 9.9 million were shared. The repertoire was sequenced with immunoSEQ multiplex PCR; TCRdb's copy has only in-frame clones and lacks some. From that table come the V and J calls and clone size; the DNA was used to work out D and trimming. The sample comprises about 89,000 clones, 76% of which are singletons, and 1.3% to 1.5% rests with the top ten. This CDR3 spans 17 amino acids. Looked up from germline, CDR1 is LNHDA and CDR2 is SQIVND (reference sequence). The V segment lost 3 bases and the J segment 5 bases; nucleotides outside the gene matches: 6.

This clonotype was sampled from a male donor in good health and CMV-seronegative. The specimen was PBMCs. The J gene is TRBJ2-1, the V gene TRBV19; 14 nucleotides line up with TRBD2. CDR3 sequence: CASSMGLAGAPHNEQFF. The CDR3 DNA reads as TGTGCCAGTAGTATGGGACTAGCGGGGGCCCCCCACAATGAGCAGTTCTTC.